What follows describes a single T cell receptor beta chain. Its antigen is still unknown. This entry comes from a study of Ad26.COV2.S vaccination and SARS-CoV-2 variants. CDR1 SGHRS and CDR2 YFSETQ come from the germline V gene. The CDR3 is 14 residues long. V was cut by 4 bases and J by 2 bases, with 12 bases left in between. Treatment described: roughly 19 received Ad26.COV2.S at low or high dose, single or two shots; 5 received placebo; per-sample allocation not given. After the first vaccine or placebo injection, samples were drawn on day 63. An adult donor aged 18-55 years was enrolled in Boston. Clones were read by immunoSEQ multiplex PCR, and TCRdb kept only the in-frame ones, dropping some. In the table there are more than 400,000 clones, 92% of which are singletons. Regarding the study as a whole: TCR breadth and depth estimates may have understated total T cell responses.

The chain links TRBV5-1 to TRBJ1-1; a possible D gene is TRBD1 (5 bases). The sequences come from peripheral blood, collected in a trial of Ad26.COV2.S vaccine versus placebo. The source of this sequence is a person between 18 and 59 years old who received the Ad26.COV2.S COVID-19 vaccine or a placebo. The CDR3 DNA is TGCGCCAGCAGCCCTTCACAGGCAAACACTGAAGCTTTCTTT. It translates to CASSPSQANTEAFF.